These 32 T cell receptor beta chains were all obtained from the same sample, sequenced in a study of blood T cell repertoires in COVID-19. Data came from immunoSEQ multiplex PCR; TCRdb stores just in-frame clones and leaves some out. The sample has about 220,000 clones, under 90% seen once. The sequenced material came from peripheral blood. The receptors were gathered from a woman aged 55-70 years who had recovered from COVID-19.

The chain has TRBV6-5 and TRBJ2-2, with 14 bases fitting TRBD2. This CDR3 has 15 amino acids. Germline V gene data show CDR1 as MNHEY and CDR2 as SVGAGI. The ends lost 8 bases at V and 1 base at J; junction bases unmatched: 0. The CDR3 DNA is TGTGCCAGCGGGACTAGCGGGGGGAACACCGGGGAGCTGTTTTTT. Amino acids: CASGTSGGNTGELFF.

The V gene is TRBV4-3, the J gene TRBJ2-1; D uncertain. V was pared by 0 bases and J by 6 bases, with 12 bases between. Germline V CDR1 and CDR2: LGHNA, YSLEER. The CDR3 covers 15 residues. This CDR3 is CASSQDLVGTNEQFF. The CDR3 DNA reads TGCGCCAGCAGCCAAGACCTAGTAGGTACCAATGAGCAGTTCTTC.

This rearrangement joins TRBV27 to TRBJ1-5; D is possibly TRBD1 (6 bases). With 2 bases removed from V and 5 bases from J, the gap between germline ends came to 10 bases. Per the germline V gene, CDR1 is MNHEY and CDR2 is SMNVEV (reference sequence). This CDR3 has 14 amino acids. CDR3 sequence: CASSLGQGYQPQHF. The CDR3 nucleotides read TGTGCCAGCAGTTTAGGGCAGGGGTATCAGCCCCAGCATTTT.

The chain's CDR3 is CASSLVAGGTDTQYF. The CDR3 nucleotides are TGTGCCAGCAGCTTAGTAGCGGGAGGCACAGATACGCAGTATTTT. The chain carries TRBV7-2 and TRBJ2-3; 9 nucleotides agree with TRBD2. This CDR3 has 15 amino acids. Trimming at V came to 1 base and at J to 1 base, leaving 0 bases not matched to a gene. Germline CDR1 and CDR2: SGHTA and FQGNSA.

V usage is TRBV10-3 and J usage is TRBJ2-3; 9 nucleotides line up with TRBD2. This CDR3 is 17 amino acids long. Germline loops: CDR1 ENHRY, CDR2 SYGVKD. V lost 3 bases and J lost 5; bases outside the gene matches: 12. CDR3 DNA: TGTGCCATCAGTGACCCCCCGACTAGCGGTAAAGGAGATACGCAGTATTTT. Amino acid sequence: CAISDPPTSGKGDTQYF.

The V call is TRBV6-2 or TRBV6-3, the J call TRBJ2-7; 11 bases are shared with TRBD1. Germline assignment: CDR1 MNHEY and CDR2 SVGEGT. Losses at the gene ends were 6 bases for V and 4 bases for J; bases not matched to a gene: 5. CDR3 length equals 14 residues. The DNA for the CDR3 is TGTGCCAGCAGCTTCGGGACAGGGGGTTACGAGCAGTACTTC. The encoded protein is CASSFGTGGYEQYF.

V gene TRBV5-6 combines with J gene TRBJ2-5, with TRBD1 as a possible D gene (5 bases). Germline CDR1 reads SGHDT; CDR2 reads YYEEEE. The CDR3 length is 15 residues. V shed 6 bases and J shed 5 bases, with 20 bases lying between them. The CDR3 loop is CASTLNGALRETQYF. CDR3 nucleotides: TGTGCCAGCACGCTTAATGGGGCCCTGAGGGAGACCCAGTACTTC.

This clone was observed a few times. This chain connects TRBV6-5 to TRBJ2-1; 10 positions agree with TRBD1. Trimming cost V 6 bases and J 8 bases; bases outside gene matches: 4. Germline CDR1 reads MNHEY; CDR2 reads SVGAGI. This CDR3 is built from 13 residues. CDR3 nucleotide sequence: TGTGCCAGCAGCCGGGACAGGGGTGATGAGCAGTTCTTC. It translates to CASSRDRGDEQFF.

The chain combines TRBV27 with TRBJ1-1, with D uncertain. CDR3 length equals 11 residues. Germline V gene data show CDR1 as MNHEY and CDR2 as SMNVEV (reference sequence). Deletions cut 7 bases from V and 9 bases from J, with 12 bases between. The CDR3 sequence: CASILGPKAFF. The CDR3 nucleotides are TGTGCCAGCATTCTGGGCCCGAAAGCTTTCTTT.

The chain joins TRBV27 to TRBJ1-2; perhaps TRBD1 as D (5 bases). Germline assignment: CDR1 MNHEY and CDR2 SMNVEV (reference sequence). V shed 0 bases and J shed 4 bases, with 6 bases lying between them. The CDR3 length is 13 residues. The CDR3 DNA reads TGTGCCAGCAGTTTATCCGGGGGCTATGGCTACACCTTC. It is translated as CASSLSGGYGYTF.

V and J are TRBV6-5 and TRBJ1-6; no definite D call. The V gene lost 0 bases and the J gene lost 10 bases, with 13 bases spanning the gap. CDR1 is MNHEY and CDR2 is SVGAGI in the germline V gene. The CDR3 covers 15 residues. The CDR3 region is CASSYSSLGRSPLHF. The CDR3 DNA reads as TGTGCCAGCAGTTACTCGAGCCTGGGCAGGTCACCCCTCCACTTT.

The chain recombines TRBV7-2 with TRBJ1-1, with a tentative D call TRBD1 (5 bases). There are 16 residues in the CDR3. Trimming took 5 bases from V and 3 from J, leaving 19 bases between them. CDR1 is SGHTA, CDR2 FQGNSA, per germline. The CDR3, as DNA: TGTGCCAGCAGCCCCGCCAGATGGGAAGGGGACACTGAAGCTTTCTTT. Encoded protein: CASSPARWEGDTEAFF.

The rearrangement uses TRBV7-9 and TRBJ2-3, with D possibly being TRBD2 (6 bases). The germline V gene has CDR1 SEHNR and CDR2 FQNEAQ (reference sequence). Trimming pared 6 bases from V and 2 bases from J, leaving 9 bases between. This CDR3 contains 13 residues. CDR3 residues: CASRRDSTDTQYF. CDR3 nucleotides: TGTGCCAGCAGACGGGACTCCACAGATACGCAGTATTTT.

The chain carries TRBV29-1 and TRBJ2-7, with 8 bases identical to TRBD2. V gave up 6 bases and J gave up 6 bases; unmatched junction bases: 7. Germline lookup yields CDR1 SQVTM and CDR2 ANQGSEA. The CDR3 contains 12 residues. The CDR3 coding sequence is TGCAGCGTGGGGGGACTAGTCCTCGAGCAGTACTTC. It specifies CSVGGLVLEQYF.

The V and J genes are TRBV11-2 and TRBJ1-1; the D is unclear. This CDR3 is 16 amino acids long. CDR1 is SGHAT and CDR2 is FQNNGV in the germline V gene. V lost 1 base, J lost 0 bases, and 12 bases lay in between. CDR3 region: CASSLGGWQLNTEAFF. CDR3 bases: TGTGCCAGCAGCTTAGGAGGGTGGCAGTTGAACACTGAAGCTTTCTTT. Based on the CDR3 plus reference TRBV11-2 and TRBJ1-1, the full variable domain is EAGVAQSPRYKIIEKRQSVAFWCNPISGHATLYWYQQILGQGPKLLIQFQNNGVVDDSQLPKDRFSAERLKGVDSTLKIQPAKLEDSAVYLCASSLGGWQLNTEAFFGQGTRLTVV.

The chain employs TRBV6-1 and TRBJ1-2; 7 nucleotides match TRBD1. The CDR3 length is 15 residues. Germline assignment: CDR1 MNHNS and CDR2 SASEGT. The ends lost 2 bases at V and 4 bases at J; junction bases unmatched: 7. CDR3 bases: TGTGCCAGCAGTGAACTGAGGACAGGAACCTATGGCTACACCTTC. This translates into CASSELRTGTYGYTF.

The V gene is TRBV19, the J gene TRBJ1-4; weak D call: TRBD1 (5 bases). CDR1 is LNHDA and CDR2 is SQIVND in the germline V gene (reference sequence). This CDR3 is 12 amino acids long. Trimming stripped 6 bases from V and 8 bases from J, with 10 bases between. CDR3 in amino acids: CASRQQGEKLFF. In nucleotides, the CDR3 is TGTGCCAGTAGGCAGCAGGGAGAAAAACTGTTTTTT.

V usage is TRBV7-2 and J usage is TRBJ2-1, with 8 bases aligning to TRBD2. Germline assignment: CDR1 SGHTA and CDR2 FQGNSA. V shed 4 bases, J shed 8 bases, and the junction held 10 bases outside the gene matches. The CDR3 totals 15 residues. The CDR3 DNA is TGTGCCAGCAGCTCCCGGTATAGCGGGATCTATGAGCAGTTCTTC. It is translated as CASSSRYSGIYEQFF.

The genes are TRBV4-2 and TRBJ2-7; 13 positions agree with TRBD2. The CDR3 length is 15 residues. Germline V gene data show CDR1 as LGHNA and CDR2 as YNFKEQ. The J segment lost 4 bases and the V segment lost 0 bases, leaving 0 bases of the junction unmatched. The CDR3 region has the DNA TGTGCCAGCAGCCAAGAGACTAGCGGGGGGTACGAGCAGTACTTC. It codes for CASSQETSGGYEQYF.

This clone came up once. The chain couples TRBV5-8 to TRBJ1-2; 7 positions agree with TRBD1. The ends lost 4 bases at V and 4 bases at J; junction bases unmatched: 4. Per the germline V gene, CDR1 is SGHTS and CDR2 is YDEGEE. This CDR3 region has 13 residues. The CDR3 DNA is TGTGCCAGCAGCGCCTGGGACAGCTATGGCTACACCTTC. This gives the protein CASSAWDSYGYTF.

CDR3 loop: CASRDRGRVSGNTIYF. CDR3 in DNA: TGTGCCAGCAGGGACAGGGGGCGAGTTTCTGGAAACACCATATATTTT. This sequence joins TRBV2 and TRBJ1-3; 11 bases match TRBD1. The CDR3 consists of 16 residues. CDR1 SNHLY and CDR2 FYNNEI come from the germline V gene. V shed 6 bases and J 1 base; nucleotides not matched to a gene: 5. The entire variable domain, with the rest obtained from reference TRBV2 and TRBJ1-3, is as follows: EPEVTQTPSHQVTQMGQEVILRCVPISNHLYFYWYRQILGQKVEFLVSFYNNEISEKSEIFDDQFSVERPDGSNFTLKIRSTKLEDSAMYFCASRDRGRVSGNTIYFGEGSWLTVV.

The J gene is TRBJ1-1, the V gene TRBV6-5; TRBD1 agrees at 8 bases. Germline loops: CDR1 MNHEY, CDR2 SVGAGI. The V and J ends lost 0 bases and 6 bases, in that order; junction bases with no gene match: 3. The CDR3 has 14 residues. The CDR3 loop reads CASSYSQGGAEAFF. In DNA, the CDR3 is TGTGCCAGCAGTTACTCACAGGGGGGGGCTGAAGCTTTCTTT.

The V and J genes are TRBV10-3 and TRBJ1-2, with D maybe TRBD1 (5 bases). CDR3 length: 14 residues. CDR1 is ENHRY and CDR2 is SYGVKD in the germline V gene. V was shortened by 0 bases and J by 4 bases, with 9 bases between the two germline ends. The CDR3 sequence: CAISESTAIYGYTF. Written as DNA, the CDR3 is TGTGCCATCAGTGAGTCGACAGCGATCTATGGCTACACCTTC.

This clone was recorded only once. The V and J genes are TRBV6-5 and TRBJ1-5; D gene unclear. The CDR3 extends over 13 amino acids. V lost 2 bases and J 8 bases, leaving 10 bases between the germline ends. Germline V gives CDR1 MNHEY, CDR2 SVGAGI. The chain's CDR3 is CASSYRLPEPQHF. The CDR3 DNA reads TGTGCCAGCAGTTACCGACTGCCCGAGCCCCAGCATTTT.

V and J are TRBV24-1 and TRBJ2-2; TRBD2 matches 9 bases. J lost 3 bases, V lost 5 bases, and 0 bases had no gene match. The CDR3 extends over 14 amino acids. CDR1 is KGHDR and CDR2 is SFDVKD in the germline V gene. Written as DNA, the CDR3 is TGTGCCACCAGTGGCGGGGGGGACACCGGGGAGCTGTTTTTT. Its translation: CATSGGGDTGELFF.

V is TRBV3-1 (or the pseudogene TRBV3-2) and J is TRBJ1-1, with D perhaps TRBD1 (5 bases). The germline V gene encodes CDR1 LGHDT and CDR2 YNNKEL (reference sequence). The CDR3 runs 15 residues. Trimming removed 2 bases at V and 6 bases at J, with 16 bases between. The CDR3 region has the DNA TGTGCCAGCAGCCAACTACCAGGGCTGAGCGCTGAAGCTTTCTTT. This gives the protein CASSQLPGLSAEAFF.

This sequence joins TRBV5-4 and TRBJ2-3; TRBD2 agrees at 7 bases. V shed 2 bases, J shed 6 bases, and the junction held 9 bases outside the gene matches. The CDR3 is made up of 15 amino acids. CDR1 and CDR2 (germline): SGHNT, YYREEE (reference sequence). The CDR3 region is CASSFPSGALDTQYF. The CDR3 DNA sequence: TGTGCCAGCAGCTTCCCCAGCGGGGCCCTCGATACGCAGTATTTT.

The gene calls are TRBV11-3 and TRBJ2-1; D possibly corresponds to TRBD2 (6 bases). V lost 5 bases, J lost 7 bases, and 15 bases lay in between. This CDR3 contains 14 residues. The germline V gene has CDR1 SGHNT and CDR2 YENEEA. CDR3 nucleotide sequence: TGTGCCAGCAGCAACGGGGGACGAGAAAATGAGCAGTTCTTC. Its translation is CASSNGGRENEQFF.

In nucleotides, the CDR3 is TGTGCCAGCAGGGGGAACCAGGGTATGACTGAAGCTTTCTTT. Encoded protein: CASRGNQGMTEAFF. This rearrangement joins TRBV6-5 to TRBJ1-1; perhaps TRBD1 as D (5 bases). Germline loops: CDR1 MNHEY, CDR2 SVGAGI. V lost 6 bases and J lost 5, with 16 bases in between. CDR3 length: 14 amino acids.

This chain joins TRBV2 and TRBJ2-1; D uncertain. V dropped 7 bases and J dropped 0 bases, with 10 bases sitting between them. Germline lookup yields CDR1 SNHLY and CDR2 FYNNEI. The CDR3 has 14 amino acids. CDR3: CASIRSSSYNEQFF. As DNA, the CDR3 is TGTGCCAGCATCCGATCTAGCTCCTACAATGAGCAGTTCTTC. Based on the CDR3 plus reference TRBV2 and TRBJ2-1, the full variable domain is EPEVTQTPSHQVTQMGQEVILRCVPISNHLYFYWYRQILGQKVEFLVSFYNNEISEKSEIFDDQFSVERPDGSNFTLKIRSTKLEDSAMYFCASIRSSSYNEQFFGPGTRLTVL.

V gene TRBV9 combines with J gene TRBJ2-5, with TRBD2 matching 11 bases. The germline V gene encodes CDR1 SGDLS and CDR2 YYNGEE. This CDR3 has 15 residues. V was pared by 4 bases and J by 3 bases, with 5 bases of the junction left unmatched. In nucleotides, the CDR3 is TGTGCCAGCAGCCCGAGTAGCGGGGGGGAAGAGACCCAGTACTTC. It codes for CASSPSSGGEETQYF.

This clone was detected ten times or more. The chain carries TRBV2 and TRBJ2-3, with D tentatively TRBD2 (5 bases). The germline CDR1 and CDR2 sequences are SNHLY and FYNNEI. This CDR3 region has 16 residues. V shed 2 bases and J shed 1 base, with 13 bases lying between them. Written as DNA, the CDR3 is TGTGCCAGCAGTGAATGGCTAGCCTCGGGCACAGATACGCAGTATTTT. Its protein product is CASSEWLASGTDTQYF.